This T cell receptor beta chain was sequenced in a study of spatial heterogeneity in lung cancer. For the study at large: Detected beta-chain sequences consistently exceeded alpha-chain sequences. Findings of the study overall: At resection, ubiquitous expanded tumor TCRs appeared in blood more than at follow-up.

Deletions cut 5 bases from V and 0 bases from J, with 20 bases between. Per germline, CDR1 KGHDR and CDR2 SFDVKD. CDR3 length equals 18 residues. Time point in this sample: sample taken at primary tumor resection. No cell sorting; template was whole RNA from tumor, lung tissue or PBMC. In its sample, this clonotype was seen many times. Antigen: not known. MiXCR, run by TCRdb on the 5' RACE reads, gives a single entry per CDR3 protein. The sample carries more than 50,000 distinct CDR3 sequences, more than 6.5% recorded once. V is TRBV24-1 and J is TRBJ2-3, with D maybe TRBD1 (5 bases). The source was PBMCs, collected at surgery. The receptor was isolated from a female donor with early-stage non-small cell lung cancer. CDR3 residues: CATSGRPIRTTSTDTQYF. The CDR3 coding sequence is TGTGCCACCAGTGGTCGGCCTATCCGGACAACGAGCACAGATACGCAGTATTTT.